The 32 T cell receptor beta chains reported below all come from one sample, sequenced in a study of PD-L1 blockade in urothelial cancer. The data were produced by immunoSEQ multiplex PCR, yet TCRdb's version contains in-frame clones alone and is incomplete. The repertoire has 30,000 to 40,000 clones, roughly 38% of them found once; the top ten carry about 8.9%. The sequenced sample was tumor tissue, obtained before atezolizumab (anti-PD-L1) treatment. These receptors came from a man in his 60s with urothelial cancer.

With respect to this clone: One junction end disagrees with the germline gene, perhaps due to a read error. This chain uses TRBV11-3 with TRBJ2-7; possibly TRBD1 or TRBD2 for D (5 bases each). This CDR3 spans 15 amino acids. Germline CDR1 and CDR2: SGHNT and YENEEA. CDR3 loop: CASSPFPQGAYEQYF. CDR3 coding DNA: TGTGCCAGCAGCCCCTTTCCCCAGGGAGCCTATGAGCAGTACTTT. Complete variable domain (other parts from reference TRBV11-3 and TRBJ2-7): EAGVVQSPRYKIIEKKQPVAFWCNPISGHNTLYWYLQNLGQGPELLIRYENEEAVDDSQLPKDRFSAERLKGVDSTLKIQPAELGDSAVYLCASSPFPQGAYEQYFGPGTRLTVT.

The chain employs TRBV2 and TRBJ2-6, with D unresolved. The length of the CDR3 is 14 residues. Trimming took 10 bases from V and 2 from J, leaving 12 bases between them. Germline-derived CDR1 and CDR2 are SNHLY and FYNNEI. CDR3: CATSGVTGANVLTF. CDR3 sequence (DNA): TGTGCCACCTCTGGAGTGACTGGGGCCAACGTCCTGACTTTC.

V and J are TRBV19 and TRBJ1-6; TRBD1 matches at 7 bases. Trimming cost V 11 bases and J 1 base; bases outside gene matches: 5. Germline V CDR1 and CDR2: LNHDA, SQIVND (reference sequence). This CDR3 spans 14 amino acids. For the CDR3, the DNA is TGTGCCTCAGAGGACAGGTCCTATAATTCACCCCTCCACTTT. Its protein is CASEDRSYNSPLHF.

This clone has a handful of counts. The chain is built from TRBV13 and TRBJ2-5; D call uncertain. Looked up from germline, CDR1 is PRHDT and CDR2 is FYEKMQ (reference sequence). The length of the CDR3 is 14 residues. With 0 bases removed from V and 4 bases from J, the gap between germline ends came to 9 bases. The CDR3 protein is CASSLGGSLETQYF. For the CDR3, the DNA is TGTGCCAGCAGCTTAGGGGGCTCGTTAGAGACCCAGTACTTC.

The table lists this clone with many counts. The genes are TRBV11-3 and TRBJ2-3; no clear D. V was clipped by 3 bases and J by 2 bases, with 12 bases between them. The germline CDR1 and CDR2 sequences are SGHNT and YENEEA. The CDR3 spans 15 residues. CDR3 region: CASSFGSGDTDTQYF. Here the CDR3 DNA reads TGTGCCAGCAGCTTTGGGTCTGGGGACACAGATACGCAGTATTTT.

The chain recombines TRBV6-8 with TRBJ2-1; a weak D match, TRBD2 (5 bases). Germline V gene lookup returns CDR1 MNHGY and CDR2 SAAAGT. The V and J ends lost 6 bases and 2 bases respectively, with 11 bases between them. This CDR3 spans 14 amino acids. The CDR3 here is CASRRRGTYNEQFF. DNA of the CDR3: TGTGCCAGCAGGAGACGGGGAACCTACAATGAGCAGTTCTTC.

V and J are TRBV28 and TRBJ2-6; D ambiguous. Trimming left V 5 bases short and J 2 bases short, with 7 bases between. Germline CDR1 is MDHEN and CDR2 is SYDVKM. CDR3 length equals 14 residues. This chain's CDR3 is CASSPQTGANVLTF. The CDR3 DNA reads as TGTGCCAGCAGTCCCCAAACTGGGGCCAACGTCCTGACTTTC.

This clone was observed a few times. The V and J genes are TRBV2 and TRBJ2-1; 16 bases fit TRBD2. Germline CDR1 reads SNHLY; CDR2 reads FYNNEI. This CDR3 comprises 17 residues. With 8 bases clipped from V and 1 base from J, the junction kept 5 bases outside the gene matches. The CDR3 protein is CASQGLAGGPSYNEQFF. The CDR3, as DNA: TGTGCCAGCCAGGGACTAGCGGGGGGGCCTTCCTACAATGAGCAGTTCTTC.

This clone turned up a few times. The chain employs TRBV28 and TRBJ2-7; 8 positions agree with TRBD2. There are 15 residues in the CDR3. Germline V gene lookup returns CDR1 MDHEN and CDR2 SYDVKM. Germline trimming cut 10 bases from V and 3 bases from J; bases unmatched to any gene: 14. CDR3 DNA sequence: TGTGCCATAGGTGGGGCTAGCGGGCAATTCTACGAGCAGTACTTC. Its protein is CAIGGASGQFYEQYF.

CDR3 loop: CSVRTLGQYNEQFF. Here the CDR3 DNA reads TGCAGCGTCCGTACGCTCGGACAGTACAATGAGCAGTTCTTC. This chain connects TRBV29-1 to TRBJ2-1, with D perhaps TRBD1 (6 bases). The CDR3 covers 14 residues. Germline lookup yields CDR1 SQVTM and CDR2 ANQGSEA. Trimming cost V 6 bases and J 4 bases, with 16 bases left between them.

This clone has a handful of counts. This rearrangement joins TRBV29-1 to TRBJ2-3, with 7 bases aligning to TRBD1. Per the germline V gene, CDR1 is SQVTM and CDR2 is ANQGSEA. This CDR3 is 14 amino acids long. The CDR3 nucleotides are TGCAACGTCCCGGGACAGAGCTACACAGATACGCAGTATTTT. Translation gives CNVPGQSYTDTQYF.

This chain uses TRBV19 with TRBJ1-3, with 7 positions matching TRBD1. The germline gives CDR1 LNHDA, CDR2 SQIVND (reference sequence). This CDR3 has 14 residues. Trimming took 10 bases from V and 0 from J; bases not matched to a gene: 6. CDR3 DNA: TGTGCCACCTCAACAGGGGCCTCTGGAAACACCATATATTTT. This translates into CATSTGASGNTIYF.

This clone was observed a few times. Written as DNA, the CDR3 is TGTGCCAGCAGTCGCCCCGGGACAGGGTCCTACGAGCAGTACTTC. Protein product: CASSRPGTGSYEQYF. This chain links TRBV6-8 with TRBJ2-7, with 9 bases fitting TRBD1. This CDR3 has 15 residues. Germline V gene sequence: CDR1 MNHGY, CDR2 SAAAGT. The V and J ends lost 5 bases and 1 base, in that order; junction bases with no gene match: 6.

This rearrangement joins TRBV5-1 to TRBJ1-1; D is unresolved. Trimming left V 3 bases short and J 1 base short, with 10 bases between. The CDR3 consists of 14 residues. CDR1 is SGHRS and CDR2 is YFSETQ in the germline V gene. In DNA form, the CDR3 reads TGCGCCAGCAGCTCGGCTGGATCGAACACTGAAGCTTTCTTT. This gives the protein CASSSAGSNTEAFF.

Written as DNA, the CDR3 is TGTGCCAGCAGCCAGACCTACGAGCAGTACTTC. Encoded protein: CASSQTYEQYF. This chain uses TRBV14 with TRBJ2-7; D not resolved. V was shortened by 3 bases and J by 2 bases, with 2 bases between the two germline ends. Per the germline V gene, CDR1 is SGHDN and CDR2 is FVKESK. This CDR3 comprises 11 residues.

This clone was found a few times. V is TRBV7-8 and J is TRBJ1-6; TRBD1 aligns across 7 bases. The J segment lost 7 bases and the V segment lost 4 bases, leaving 7 bases of the junction unmatched. This CDR3 contains 15 residues. Germline V gene data show CDR1 as SGHVS and CDR2 as FQNEAQ. The CDR3 loop reads CASSYNRGGNSPLHF. CDR3 coding DNA: TGTGCCAGCAGCTATAACAGGGGAGGAAATTCACCCCTCCACTTT.

This clone was counted ten times or more. The rearrangement uses TRBV2 and TRBJ2-1; the match to TRBD2 covers 9 bases. Trimming took 4 bases from V and 7 from J; bases not matched to a gene: 5. CDR1 and CDR2 (germline): SNHLY, FYNNEI. There are 14 residues in the CDR3. Here the CDR3 DNA reads TGTGCCAGCAGTGGGGGGAGCGGGAGGAATGAGCAGTTCTTC. It is translated as CASSGGSGRNEQFF.

The sample holds a few counts of this clone. The chain combines TRBV28 with TRBJ1-4, with 9 bases that match TRBD1. Germline V CDR1 and CDR2: MDHEN, SYDVKM. CDR3 length equals 15 residues. The ends lost 6 bases at V and 4 bases at J; junction bases unmatched: 6. CDR3 sequence reads: CASSPPGQGNEKLFF. CDR3 coding DNA: TGTGCCAGCAGCCCTCCGGGACAGGGTAATGAAAAACTGTTTTTT. Full variable domain (outside the CDR3, taken from reference TRBV28 and TRBJ1-4): DVKVTQSSRYLVKRTGEKVFLECVQDMDHENMFWYRQDPGLGLRLIYFSYDVKMKEKGDIPEGYSVSREKKERFSLILESASTNQTSMYLCASSPPGQGNEKLFFGSGTQLSVL.

This clone was counted ten times or more. The chain employs TRBV7-7 and TRBJ2-5, with 8 bases aligning to TRBD1. CDR3 size: 14 residues. Unmatched junction bases numbered 7, after V lost 6 bases and J lost 4 bases. Germline CDR1 and CDR2: SSHAT and FNYEAQ (reference sequence). CDR3 bases: TGTGCCAGCAGACCCTCCGGGACAGGAGAGACCCAGTACTTC. Amino acid sequence: CASRPSGTGETQYF.

V usage is TRBV6-8 and J usage is TRBJ1-3, with a tentative D call TRBD1 (6 bases). V was pared by 5 bases and J by 4 bases, with 18 bases between. Per the germline V gene, CDR1 is MNHGY and CDR2 is SAAAGT. This CDR3 spans 16 amino acids. The CDR3 is CASSELRPGQGNTIYF. The DNA of the CDR3 is TGTGCCAGCAGTGAGCTTCGACCCGGACAGGGAAACACCATATATTTT.

This clone appeared a few times. The rearrangement uses TRBV18 and TRBJ2-1; TRBD2 matches at 13 bases. The CDR3 is made up of 17 amino acids. Germline V CDR1 and CDR2: KGHSH, LQKENI. The V segment lost 6 bases and the J segment 4 bases; nucleotides outside the gene matches: 9. The CDR3 bases are TGTGCCAGCTCGCCCTTCATACTAGCGGGGGGGTACAATGAGCAGTTCTTC. This codes for CASSPFILAGGYNEQFF.

The chain links TRBV28 to TRBJ1-1; possible D gene TRBD1, 5 bases. Trimming took off 7 bases at V and 1 base at J, with 16 bases between the two ends. Germline-derived CDR1 and CDR2 are MDHEN and SYDVKM. The CDR3 spans 15 residues. CDR3 protein: CASNPGQGWNTEAFF. CDR3 DNA: TGTGCCAGCAACCCAGGGCAGGGTTGGAACACTGAAGCTTTCTTT.

This clone was picked up a small number of times. The chain joins TRBV4-1 to TRBJ2-3; TRBD1 might be the D (5 bases). This CDR3 spans 14 amino acids. CDR1 and CDR2 (germline): MGHRA, YSYEKL. Trimming removed 1 base from V and 2 bases from J, with 7 bases in between. The CDR3 DNA is TGCGCCAGCAGCCAAGGGGGCGACACAGATACGCAGTATTTT. Its protein product is CASSQGGDTDTQYF.

V usage is TRBV9 and J usage is TRBJ2-1, with TRBD1 matching 7 bases. Trimming took 3 bases from V and 3 from J; bases not matched to a gene: 6. CDR1 is SGDLS and CDR2 is YYNGEE in the germline V gene. This CDR3 region has 15 residues. The CDR3 is CASSAGQSYYNEQFF. The CDR3 bases are TGTGCCAGCAGCGCGGGACAGAGCTACTACAATGAGCAGTTCTTC.

The V call is TRBV10-1, the J call TRBJ2-2; a possible D gene is TRBD2 (5 bases). V lost 0 bases and J 6 bases, leaving 8 bases between the germline ends. CDR1 and CDR2 from the germline V gene are WNHNN and SYGVQD (reference sequence). This CDR3 region has 14 residues. The CDR3 loop is CASSESAEAGELFF. The CDR3 DNA reads as TGCGCCAGCAGTGAGTCGGCGGAGGCCGGGGAGCTGTTTTTT.

This clone was seen repeatedly, ten times or more. As DNA, the CDR3 is TGTGCCAGCAGTTTCCTCGGTGATCCTAATGAGCAGTTCTTC. Translating it yields CASSFLGDPNEQFF. The chain employs TRBV6-8 and TRBJ2-1; D is ambiguous. The CDR3 has 14 amino acids. Trimming took off 4 bases at V and 7 bases at J, with 14 bases between the two ends. The V gene's germline CDR1 is MNHGY and CDR2 SAAAGT.

In this sample, this clone turned up a few times. CDR3 sequence: CASTTAGTTVMNTEAFF. The CDR3 DNA reads TGTGCCAGCACCACTGCGGGTACGACGGTCATGAACACTGAAGCTTTCTTT. The rearrangement uses TRBV6-7 and TRBJ1-1; no definite D call. TRBV6-7 is an ORF for which the function is uncertain. The length of the CDR3 is 17 residues. The V end was cut by 7 bases, the J end by 0 bases, with 21 bases between.

This clone came up a few times. V is TRBV23-1 and J is TRBJ1-4, with D possibly matching TRBD1 (5 bases). TRBV23-1 is an ORF, with its function uncertain. The CDR3 is 14 amino acids. Trimming stripped 6 bases from V and 12 bases from J, with 20 bases between. CDR3 loop: CASSQPQGTGELFF. CDR3 bases: TGCGCCAGCAGCCAACCACAAGGGACGGGTGAACTGTTTTTT.

This clone was found a few times. This rearrangement joins TRBV6-4 to TRBJ1-1, with D possibly TRBD1 on 5 matching bases. This CDR3 contains 14 residues. Germline V gene lookup returns CDR1 MRHNA and CDR2 SNTAGT. V was cut by 6 bases and J by 6 bases, with 17 bases left in between. The CDR3, as DNA: TGTGCCAGCAGCCCGACCGGGGGAGGGGCTGAAGCTTTCTTT. This codes for CASSPTGGGAEAFF.

This clone was detected a few times. The chain links TRBV6-8 to TRBJ1-5; D gene uncertain. The CDR3 is made up of 14 amino acids. Between the trimmed V and J ends, which lost 6 bases and 5 bases, there was a span of 14 bases. Germline assignment: CDR1 MNHGY and CDR2 SAAAGT. This CDR3 is CASRATPLHQPQHF. The CDR3 DNA sequence: TGTGCCAGCAGAGCGACACCGCTTCATCAGCCCCAGCATTTT.

The chain recombines TRBV1 with TRBJ2-2. TRBV1 is annotated as a pseudogene. This CDR3 is 16 amino acids long. The DNA for the CDR3 is TGCGCCAGCAGCCAAGATGACCGAAGGAACACCGGGGAGCTGTTTTTT. Encoded protein: CASSQDDRRNTGELFF.

The chain is built from TRBV11-3 and TRBJ2-2, with D unresolved. Germline V gives CDR1 SGHNT, CDR2 YENEEA. This CDR3 comprises 14 residues. With 1 base removed from V and 6 bases from J, the gap between germline ends came to 9 bases. This CDR3 is CASSLVVSAGELFF. DNA of the CDR3: TGTGCCAGCAGCTTAGTGGTGTCCGCCGGGGAGCTGTTTTTT.